This T cell receptor beta chain originates from a study of shared clonotypes between healthy human individuals (dated by TCRdb to the early 2020s). Broadly, across the study: The cohort included a few men and a couple of women between 18 and 49 years of age. For each donor, three plates each were used for CD4 naive and CD4 memory, two plates were used for CD8 naive, and one plate was used for CD8 memory. Each donor's leukapheresis produced roughly between roughly 0.9 and 8.9 billion PBMCs. To estimate repertoire size and how much clonotypes are shared between individuals, the study performed deep sequencing of blood TCR repertoires from roughly five healthy adults. To increase sequencing depth and limit assay-specific biases, different laboratories used diverse techniques to prepare libraries and sequence TCR repertoires.

On the study overall, not on this receptor specifically: Because the study included a small number of donors, the genetic and exposure-history diversity represented was limited. Larger estimated clonotype richness was generally found for naive subsets than for memory subsets. Across a handful of donors, around 5.4% of naive CD4, 3% to 4% of naive CD8, around 2.5% of memory CD4, and 0.3% to 0.45% of memory CD8 clonotypes were shared. Rarefaction of sorted-subset datasets indicated incomplete sequencing despite the large sequencing depth. Compared with non-shared clonotypes, clonotypes shared by all four sorted-subset donors had higher generation probabilities. Sampling was restricted to blood, and TCR repertoires in tissue are likely to differ from TCR repertoires in blood. Pairwise subsampling led to the expectation that sequencing depth would affect the degree of clonotype sharing among donors.

Using the deep immunoSEQ assay, multiplex PCR amplified TCR CDR3 regions from genomic DNA. Genomic DNA extracted from each cell subset was distributed evenly over all wells of several immunoSEQ 96-well plates, and each plate served as one replicate. For sorted subsets, each replicate PCR was loaded with about 0.2 ug genomic DNA, equivalent to 32,000 or so T cell genomes. Purified libraries were measured with a Qubit 3.0 fluorometer, size-checked on a Bioanalyzer 2100, and measured again with the KAPA Library Quantification kit. A separate single-read 150-cycle Illumina NextSeq 550 flow cell was used to sequence each immunoSEQ 96-well plate. Per the source publication's procedure: Because the immunoSEQ output included only junctional sequences and no quality scores, the filtering could not be the same as the filtering used for full-length reads. To assign V/J genes and CDR3, sequences were annotated against IMGT germline references using PyIR, a Python wrapper for IgBLAST v1.9. Reads were removed for weak V/J assignments (E-value above 1e-6), missing CDR3, stop codons, out-of-frame junctions, or ambiguous translated residues. A V3J clonotype was defined by an identical inferred V gene, J gene, and CDR3 amino acid sequence. Percentage overlap between repertoires was computed as shared unique clonotypes divided by the size of the smaller repertoire. RTK rarefaction, the Chao1 estimator, and Recon v2.1 estimates of unobserved clonotypes were used to assess repertoire richness. Generation probabilities were computed with OLGA for all TCRbeta clonotypes obtained by the gDNA method from several donors. The immuneACCESS repertoire file appears here via TCRdb, limited to in-frame rearrangements. These files lack a portion of the clones; in checked studies, under half of the deficit traces to unresolved V genes, and the cause of the others is not known. For V, J and clone size, that table is used; D and trimming come from the DNA. Here the sample has 2 million to 3 million clones; approximately 94% occur a single time. The ten largest clones add up to around 0.4% of the sample.

Comments on this clone: Its specific antigen is unknown. Per-base qualities were not stored, and no clone one base away is much larger.

The donors were healthy, HIV-negative adults with no recently reported acute infections or vaccinations. Every donor was a Caucasian adult living in Nashville, Tennessee, USA. CD4+ T cells were enriched by magnetic negative selection; naive cells were then positively selected on CD45RA, and the negative fraction formed the memory subset. Blood was collected by leukapheresis, and PBMCs were isolated by Ficoll-Histopaque density gradient centrifugation and then cryopreserved in liquid nitrogen vapor phase. Analytical flow cytometry was used to check the purity and quantity of each magnetically sorted T cell population. Each sorted fraction had its genomic DNA isolated and then quantified by UV absorbance on a Nanodrop 2000c. CDR3 length: 12 amino acids, cysteine to phenylalanine. The kept DNA is CDR3 alone, 36 bases in frame from the first base. The trim is 7 bases for V and 2 bases for J, with a gap of 9 bases between the germline ends. The germline V gene gives CDR1 as SNHLY and CDR2 as FYNNEI.

The origin of this receptor is a man aged 18 to 30 in good health. Some clones in this sample may be carry-over from other donors' samples. The rearrangement combines TRBV2 with TRBJ2-7; no confident D gene assignment can be made. Sequencing was performed on naive CD4+ T cells from PBMCs. The sample's cell subset or site label, decoded: CD45RA+ positively selected. The DNA sequence is as follows: TGTGCCAGCACCAGAGAAACCTACGAGCAGTACTTC. Its amino acids are CASTRETYEQYF.